Following are 8 T cell receptor beta chains from one sample sequenced in a study of T-cell reconstitution after alpha-beta-depleted transplantation in children. Researchers prepared the TCRbeta library using unique molecular identifiers, the study reports. A single record per CDR3 protein comes from TCRdb applying MiXCR to the PCR reads. The repertoire has almost 250,000 distinct CDR3 sequences, over 20% of them found once; the top ten carry less than 3.5%. The specimen was PBMCs, collected before TCRalphabeta/CD19-depleted stem cell transplant. These TCRs come from a girl aged 2-10 years with Fanconi anemia, due to receive a stem cell transplant.

The rearrangement links TRBV28 to TRBJ1-3; D remains unclear. Per germline, CDR1 MDHEN and CDR2 SYDVKM. Trimming left V 5 bases short and J 14 bases short, with 13 bases between. The CDR3 has 11 amino acids. In DNA form, the CDR3 reads TGTGCCAGCAGTCCCGGGCATTTCGTATATTTT. Residues: CASSPGHFVYF.

In its sample, this clonotype was seen many times. The chain links TRBV6-1 to TRBJ2-5; 8 positions match TRBD2. V trimming: 6 bases; J trimming: 7 bases; junction bases outside the gene matches: 10. Germline CDR1 reads MNHNS; CDR2 reads SASEGT. The CDR3 extends over 14 amino acids. The CDR3 region has the DNA TGTGCCAGCAGACTAGCGGATTTTGGAGGGACCCAGTACTTC. Residues: CASRLADFGGTQYF.

J is TRBJ2-1 and V is TRBV29-1, with 7 bases lining up with TRBD1. Germline CDR1 and CDR2: SQVTM and ANQGSEA. Trimming removed 4 bases from V and 9 bases from J; junction bases left unmatched: 0. The CDR3 loop spans 10 amino acids. The DNA of the CDR3 is TGCAGCGTTGGACAGGGTGAGCAGTTCTTC. This codes for CSVGQGEQFF.

The rearrangement links TRBV28 to TRBJ2-4; 9 nucleotides line up with TRBD1. The CDR3 totals 14 residues. CDR1 MDHEN and CDR2 SYDVKM come from the germline V gene. The J segment lost 8 bases and the V segment lost 3 bases, leaving 5 bases of the junction unmatched. This CDR3 reads CASSLDRGWDIQYF. In DNA form, the CDR3 reads TGTGCCAGCAGTTTGGACAGGGGCTGGGACATTCAGTACTTC.

This clonotype was observed many times. The chain employs TRBV25-1 and TRBJ2-7, with 9 bases fitting TRBD1. The junction had 4 bases not matched to a gene; V was cut back by 4 bases and J by 0 bases. The CDR3 has 15 amino acids. Germline loops: CDR1 MGHDK, CDR2 SYGVNS. This CDR3 reads CASSGRDRDSYEQYF. DNA for the CDR3: TGTGCCAGCAGTGGCCGGGACAGGGACTCCTACGAGCAGTACTTC.

The chain joins TRBV25-1 to TRBJ2-1; TRBD1 agrees at 10 bases. The CDR3 length is 16 residues. Germline-derived CDR1 and CDR2 are MGHDK and SYGVNS. V trimming: 1 base; J trimming: 1 base; junction bases outside the gene matches: 1. The CDR3 region is CASSEWTGGSYNEQFF. CDR3 sequence (DNA): TGTGCCAGCAGTGAATGGACAGGGGGTTCCTACAATGAGCAGTTCTTC.

This clonotype has ten or more counts. The chain has TRBV4-2 and TRBJ2-1, with TRBD2 matching over 7 bases. Germline loops: CDR1 LGHNA, CDR2 YNFKEQ. Unmatched junction bases numbered 12, after V lost 3 bases and J lost 4 bases. The CDR3 length is 17 residues. The CDR3 bases are TGTGCCAGCAGCCAGTTTTTTCTAGGGACTACATACAATGAGCAGTTCTTC. Amino acids: CASSQFFLGTTYNEQFF.

V and J are TRBV7-9 and TRBJ2-1, with 7 bases lining up with TRBD1. The CDR3 extends over 16 amino acids. With V trimmed by 4 bases and J by 4 bases, 10 bases remained unmatched. Germline-derived CDR1 and CDR2 are SEHNR and FQNEAQ (reference sequence). Written as DNA, the CDR3 is TGTGCCAGCAGCTCCAACACGGGACAGTTTTACAATGAGCAGTTCTTC. Protein sequence: CASSSNTGQFYNEQFF. Variable domain in full (rest from reference TRBV7-9 and TRBJ2-1): DTGVSQNPRHKITKRGQNVTFRCDPISEHNRLYWYRQTLGQGPEFLTYFQNEAQLEKSRLLSDRFSAERPKGSFSTLEIQRTEQGDSAMYLCASSSNTGQFYNEQFFGPGTRLTVL.